This T cell receptor (beta chain) was captured in a study of T cell responses to AZD1222 COVID-19 vaccine. Study details: Researchers grouped second doses given at about 4 or about 12 weeks into one pool. Findings and caveats of the study: Clonal diversity was possibly underestimated; the donors were predominantly white British and more often female. Spike-specific TCR breadth and depth went up after people got two AZD1222 doses. AZD1222 recipients seropositive at baseline numbered only six.

The data were produced by immunoSEQ multiplex PCR, yet TCRdb's version contains in-frame clones alone and is incomplete. The top ten hold 4.8% of the sample, which has 95,000 to 110,000 clones, about 92% seen once. On this clone itself: No antigen is known for it.

Germline V gene data show CDR1 as MNHEY and CDR2 as SVGAGI. The CDR3 totals 15 residues. The V segment lost 0 bases and the J segment 4 bases; nucleotides outside the gene matches: 4. J is TRBJ2-5 and V is TRBV6-5, with TRBD2 matching 8 bases. Source: peripheral blood, taken on day 0 of AZD1222 vaccination. This receptor was taken from an adult in good health. Here the CDR3 reads CASSYSGRGGETQYF. The CDR3 bases are TGTGCCAGCAGTTACTCTGGTCGGGGGGGAGAGACCCAGTACTTC.